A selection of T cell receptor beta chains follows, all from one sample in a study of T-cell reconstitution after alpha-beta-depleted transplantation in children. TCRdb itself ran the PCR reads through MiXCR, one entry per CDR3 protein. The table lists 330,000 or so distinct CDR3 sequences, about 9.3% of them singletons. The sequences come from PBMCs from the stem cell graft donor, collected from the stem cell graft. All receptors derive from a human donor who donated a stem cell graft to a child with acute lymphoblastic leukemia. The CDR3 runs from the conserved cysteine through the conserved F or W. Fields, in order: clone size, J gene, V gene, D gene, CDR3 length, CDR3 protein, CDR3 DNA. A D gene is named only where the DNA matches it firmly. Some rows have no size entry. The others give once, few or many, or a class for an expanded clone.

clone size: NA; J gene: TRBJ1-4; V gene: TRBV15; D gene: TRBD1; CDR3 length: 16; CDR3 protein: CATSTRNGQGARQLFF; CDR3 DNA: TGTGCCACCAGCACCAGGAACGGACAGGGGGCGCGCCAACTGTTTTTT
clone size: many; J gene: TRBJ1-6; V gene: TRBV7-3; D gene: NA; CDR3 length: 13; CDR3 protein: CASSRSRNSPLHF; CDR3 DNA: TGTGCCAGCAGCCGATCAAGAAATTCACCCCTCCACTTT
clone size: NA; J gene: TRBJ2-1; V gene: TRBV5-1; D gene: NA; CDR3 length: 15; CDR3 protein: CASSQAAGPYNEQFF; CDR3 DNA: TGCGCCAGCAGTCAAGCAGCGGGCCCTTACAATGAGCAGTTCTTC
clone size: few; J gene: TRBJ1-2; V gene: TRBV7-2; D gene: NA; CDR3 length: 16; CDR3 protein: CASSSHMVTGLGGYTF; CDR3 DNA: TGTGCCAGCAGCTCCCATATGGTGACAGGATTGGGGGGCTACACCTTC
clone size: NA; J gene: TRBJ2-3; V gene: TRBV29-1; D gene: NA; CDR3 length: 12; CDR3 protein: CSVERSTDTQYF; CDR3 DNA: TGCAGCGTTGAGAGGAGCACAGATACGCAGTATTTT
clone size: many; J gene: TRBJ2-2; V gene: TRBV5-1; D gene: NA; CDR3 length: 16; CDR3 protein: CASSLNLGSNTGELFF; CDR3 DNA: TGCGCCAGCAGCCTCAACTTAGGGTCGAACACCGGGGAGCTGTTTTTT
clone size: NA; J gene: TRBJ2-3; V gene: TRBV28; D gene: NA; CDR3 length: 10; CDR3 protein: CASAQYTQYF; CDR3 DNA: TGTGCCAGCGCCCAGTATACGCAGTATTTT
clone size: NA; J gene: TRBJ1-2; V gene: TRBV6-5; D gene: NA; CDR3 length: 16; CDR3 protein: CASSYSALGGHSGYTF; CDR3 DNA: TGTGCCAGCAGTTACTCCGCCTTGGGGGGTCACAGTGGCTACACCTTC
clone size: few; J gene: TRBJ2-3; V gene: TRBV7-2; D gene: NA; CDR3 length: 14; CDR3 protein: CASSYTPSTDTQYF; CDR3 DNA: TGTGCCAGCAGCTACACACCTAGCACAGATACGCAGTATTTT
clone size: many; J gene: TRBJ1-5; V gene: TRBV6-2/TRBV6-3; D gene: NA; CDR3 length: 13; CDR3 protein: CASSLGGRQPQHF; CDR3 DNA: TGTGCCAGCAGTTTGGGGGGTCGGCAGCCCCAGCATTTT
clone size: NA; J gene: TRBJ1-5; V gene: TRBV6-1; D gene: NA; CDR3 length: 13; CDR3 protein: CASSGFSNQPQHF; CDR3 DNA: TGTGCCAGCAGTGGGTTTAGCAATCAGCCCCAGCATTTT
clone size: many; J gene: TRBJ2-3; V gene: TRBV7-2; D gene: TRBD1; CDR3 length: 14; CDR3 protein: CASSSGGLMDTQYF; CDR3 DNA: TGTGCCAGCAGCTCAGGGGGCCTTATGGATACGCAGTATTTT
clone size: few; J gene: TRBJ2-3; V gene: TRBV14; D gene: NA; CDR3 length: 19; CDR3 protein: CASSQEMAGVGGRTDTQYF; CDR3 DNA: TGTGCCAGCAGCCAAGAGATGGCGGGAGTAGGGGGTCGCACAGATACGCAGTATTTT
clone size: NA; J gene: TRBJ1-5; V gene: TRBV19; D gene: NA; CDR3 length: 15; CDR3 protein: CASSISGGANQPQHF; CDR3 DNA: TGTGCCAGTAGTATCTCGGGGGGTGCCAATCAGCCCCAGCATTTT
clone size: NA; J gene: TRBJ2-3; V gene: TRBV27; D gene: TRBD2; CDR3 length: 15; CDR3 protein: CASSFPRGGPDTQYF; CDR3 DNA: TGTGCCAGCAGTTTCCCGCGGGGGGGACCAGATACGCAGTATTTC
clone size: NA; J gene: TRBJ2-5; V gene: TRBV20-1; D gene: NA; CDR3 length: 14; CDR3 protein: CSASLPSYQETQYF; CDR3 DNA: TGCAGTGCCTCTCTCCCTAGCTACCAAGAGACCCAGTACTTC
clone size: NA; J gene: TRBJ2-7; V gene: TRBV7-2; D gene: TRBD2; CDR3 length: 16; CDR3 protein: CASSLAVAGLAYEQYF; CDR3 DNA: TGTGCCAGCAGCTTAGCCGTAGCGGGACTTGCCTACGAGCAGTACTTC
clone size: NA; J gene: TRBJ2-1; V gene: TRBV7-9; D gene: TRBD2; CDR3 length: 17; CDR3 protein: CASSYPHRAGGDNEQFF; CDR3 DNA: TGTGCCAGCAGCTACCCCCATCGAGCGGGAGGTGACAATGAGCAGTTCTTC
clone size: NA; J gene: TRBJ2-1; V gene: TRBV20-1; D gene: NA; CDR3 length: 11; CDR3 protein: CSAWIVDEQFF; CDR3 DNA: TGCAGTGCTTGGATCGTCGATGAGCAGTTCTTC
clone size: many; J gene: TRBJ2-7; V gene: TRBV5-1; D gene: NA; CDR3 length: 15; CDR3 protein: CASSLRAAPPYEQYF; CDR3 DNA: TGCGCCAGCAGCCTTCGGGCAGCCCCTCCCTACGAGCAGTACTTC
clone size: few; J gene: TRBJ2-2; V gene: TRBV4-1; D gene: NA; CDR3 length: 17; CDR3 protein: CASSQGGRGQNTGELFF; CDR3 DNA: TGCGCCAGCAGCCAAGGTGGGAGAGGGCAAAACACCGGGGAGCTGTTTTTT
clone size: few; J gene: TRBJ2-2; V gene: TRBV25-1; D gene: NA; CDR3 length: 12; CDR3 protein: CAASGNTGELFF; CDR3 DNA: TGTGCCGCGTCCGGGAACACCGGGGAGCTGTTTTTT
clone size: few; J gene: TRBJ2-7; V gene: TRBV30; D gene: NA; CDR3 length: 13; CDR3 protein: CAWTTGITYEQYF; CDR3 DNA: TGTGCCTGGACCACAGGAATTACCTACGAGCAGTACTTC
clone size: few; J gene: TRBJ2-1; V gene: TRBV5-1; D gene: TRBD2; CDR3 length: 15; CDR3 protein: CASSLLAGSHNEQFF; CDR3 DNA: TGCGCCAGCAGCTTGCTAGCGGGCTCTCACAATGAGCAGTTCTTC
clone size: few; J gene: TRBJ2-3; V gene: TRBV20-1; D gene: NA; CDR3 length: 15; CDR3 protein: CSATSPQRGTDTQYF; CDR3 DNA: TGCAGTGCAACTTCACCCCAGCGGGGCACAGATACGCAGTATTTT
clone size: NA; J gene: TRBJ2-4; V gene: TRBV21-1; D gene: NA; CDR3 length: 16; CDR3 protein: CASSKVSSGSLRIQYF; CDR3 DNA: TGTGCCAGCAGCAAAGTTTCTAGCGGGAGTCTACGCATTCAGTACTTC
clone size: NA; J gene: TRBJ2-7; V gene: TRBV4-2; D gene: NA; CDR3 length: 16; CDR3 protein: CASSQDLGLRSYEQYF; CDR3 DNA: TGTGCCAGCAGCCAAGATTTGGGACTCAGGTCCTACGAGCAGTACTTC
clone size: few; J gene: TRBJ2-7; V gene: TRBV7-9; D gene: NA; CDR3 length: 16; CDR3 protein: CASSLVGLNGAYEQYF; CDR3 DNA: TGTGCCAGCAGCTTAGTCGGGCTTAACGGAGCCTACGAGCAGTACTTC
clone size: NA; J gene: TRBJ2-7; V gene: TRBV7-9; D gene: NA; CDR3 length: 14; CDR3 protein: CASSTRGRPYEQYF; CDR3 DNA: TGTGCCAGCAGCACCAGAGGCAGACCTTACGAGCAGTACTTC
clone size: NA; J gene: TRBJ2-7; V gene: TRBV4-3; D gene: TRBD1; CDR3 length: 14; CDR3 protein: CASSQDDRDYEQYF; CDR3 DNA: TGCGCCAGCAGCCAAGACGACAGGGACTACGAGCAGTACTTC
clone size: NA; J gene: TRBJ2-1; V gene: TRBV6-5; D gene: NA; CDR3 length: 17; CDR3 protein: CASSYSIEFSSYNEQFF; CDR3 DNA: TGTGCCAGCAGTTACTCGATCGAGTTTTCCTCCTACAATGAGCAGTTCTTC
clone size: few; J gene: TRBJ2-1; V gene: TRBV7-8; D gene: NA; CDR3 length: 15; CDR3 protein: CASSDPGTPYNEQFF; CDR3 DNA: TGTGCCAGCAGCGATCCGGGAACCCCCTACAATGAGCAGTTCTTC
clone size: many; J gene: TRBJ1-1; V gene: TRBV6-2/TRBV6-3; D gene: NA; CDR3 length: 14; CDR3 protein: CASSYRTENTEAFF; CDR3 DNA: TGTGCCAGCAGTTACCGGACGGAGAACACTGAAGCTTTCTTT
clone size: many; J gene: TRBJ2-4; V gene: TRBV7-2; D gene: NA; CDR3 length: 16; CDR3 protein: CASSLAGVLAKNIQYF; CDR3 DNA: TGTGCCAGCAGCTTGGCAGGGGTTCTAGCCAAAAACATTCAGTACTTC
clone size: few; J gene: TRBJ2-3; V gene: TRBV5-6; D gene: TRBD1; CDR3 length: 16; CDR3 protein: CASRGTEKTYTDTQYF; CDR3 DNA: TGTGCCAGCAGGGGGACAGAGAAGACATACACAGATACGCAGTATTTT
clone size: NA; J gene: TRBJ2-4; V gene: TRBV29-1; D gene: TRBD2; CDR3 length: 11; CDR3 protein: CSAAGDNIQYF; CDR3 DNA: TGCAGCGCTGCGGGGGACAACATTCAGTACTTC
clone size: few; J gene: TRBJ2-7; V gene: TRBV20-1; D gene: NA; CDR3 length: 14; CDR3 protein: CSAKTPGNPYEQYF; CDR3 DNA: TGCAGTGCCAAGACGCCAGGGAATCCCTACGAGCAGTACTTC
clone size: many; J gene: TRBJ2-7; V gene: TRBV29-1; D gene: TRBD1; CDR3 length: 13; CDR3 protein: CSVRTGLPSGQYF; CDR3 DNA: TGCAGCGTGAGGACAGGGCTTCCCAGCGGGCAGTACTTC
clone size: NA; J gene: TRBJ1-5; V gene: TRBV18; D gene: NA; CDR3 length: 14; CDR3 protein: CASSPGISNQPQHF; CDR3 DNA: TGTGCCAGCTCACCAGGGATTAGCAATCAGCCCCAGCATTTT
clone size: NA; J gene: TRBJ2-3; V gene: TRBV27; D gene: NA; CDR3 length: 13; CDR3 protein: CASSLSFTDTQYF; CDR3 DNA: TGTGCCAGCAGTTTATCGTTCACAGATACGCAGTATTTT
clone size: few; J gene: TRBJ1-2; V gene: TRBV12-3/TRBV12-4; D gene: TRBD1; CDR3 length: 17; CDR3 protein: CASSPHGDRDPNYGYTF; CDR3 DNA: TGTGCCAGCAGTCCGCATGGTGACAGGGATCCTAACTATGGCTACACCTTC